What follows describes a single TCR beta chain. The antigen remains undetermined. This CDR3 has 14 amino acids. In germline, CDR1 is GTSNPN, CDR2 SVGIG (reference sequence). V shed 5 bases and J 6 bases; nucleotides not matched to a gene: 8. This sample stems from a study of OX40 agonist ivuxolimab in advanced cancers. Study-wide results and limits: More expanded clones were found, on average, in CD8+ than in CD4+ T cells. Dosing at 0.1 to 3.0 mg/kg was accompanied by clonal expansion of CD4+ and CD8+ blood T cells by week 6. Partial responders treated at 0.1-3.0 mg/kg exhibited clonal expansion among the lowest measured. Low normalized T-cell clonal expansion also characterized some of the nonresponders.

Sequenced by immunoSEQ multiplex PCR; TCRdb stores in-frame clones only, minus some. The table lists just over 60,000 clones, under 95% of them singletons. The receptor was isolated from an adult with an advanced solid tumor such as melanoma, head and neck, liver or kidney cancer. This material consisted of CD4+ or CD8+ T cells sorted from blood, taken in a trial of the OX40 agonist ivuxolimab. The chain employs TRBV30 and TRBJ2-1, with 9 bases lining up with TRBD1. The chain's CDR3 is CAWGAGQGTNEQFF. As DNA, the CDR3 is TGTGCCTGGGGGGCGGGACAGGGAACCAATGAGCAGTTCTTC.